This TCR beta chain was sequenced during a study of T cells in localized non-small cell lung cancer. Germline loops: CDR1 MDHEN, CDR2 SYDVKM. V was clipped by 6 bases and J by 11 bases, with 16 bases between them. The CDR3 extends over 12 amino acids. Findings and limits, study-wide: Those with higher blood T cell density had longer overall survival. Sequencing involved a lone tumor region, leaving heterogeneity possible. Turning up in adjacent lung were a median roughly 62 of the top 100 tumor clones.

Turning to this clone: Its antigen is still unknown.

Here immunoSEQ multiplex PCR was the method, and the copy in TCRdb shows in-frame clones only, minus some. The sample holds 35,000 to 50,000 clones, more than 75% seen once. The chain carries TRBV28 and TRBJ1-1, with D unresolved. The TCR comes from a woman aged 40-75 years with stage II squamous cell lung carcinoma. The starting material was PBMCs, obtained before any cancer treatment. In DNA, the CDR3 is TGTGCCAGCAGCCTCCGGTTAACTCGGGCTTTCTTT. Amino acids: CASSLRLTRAFF.